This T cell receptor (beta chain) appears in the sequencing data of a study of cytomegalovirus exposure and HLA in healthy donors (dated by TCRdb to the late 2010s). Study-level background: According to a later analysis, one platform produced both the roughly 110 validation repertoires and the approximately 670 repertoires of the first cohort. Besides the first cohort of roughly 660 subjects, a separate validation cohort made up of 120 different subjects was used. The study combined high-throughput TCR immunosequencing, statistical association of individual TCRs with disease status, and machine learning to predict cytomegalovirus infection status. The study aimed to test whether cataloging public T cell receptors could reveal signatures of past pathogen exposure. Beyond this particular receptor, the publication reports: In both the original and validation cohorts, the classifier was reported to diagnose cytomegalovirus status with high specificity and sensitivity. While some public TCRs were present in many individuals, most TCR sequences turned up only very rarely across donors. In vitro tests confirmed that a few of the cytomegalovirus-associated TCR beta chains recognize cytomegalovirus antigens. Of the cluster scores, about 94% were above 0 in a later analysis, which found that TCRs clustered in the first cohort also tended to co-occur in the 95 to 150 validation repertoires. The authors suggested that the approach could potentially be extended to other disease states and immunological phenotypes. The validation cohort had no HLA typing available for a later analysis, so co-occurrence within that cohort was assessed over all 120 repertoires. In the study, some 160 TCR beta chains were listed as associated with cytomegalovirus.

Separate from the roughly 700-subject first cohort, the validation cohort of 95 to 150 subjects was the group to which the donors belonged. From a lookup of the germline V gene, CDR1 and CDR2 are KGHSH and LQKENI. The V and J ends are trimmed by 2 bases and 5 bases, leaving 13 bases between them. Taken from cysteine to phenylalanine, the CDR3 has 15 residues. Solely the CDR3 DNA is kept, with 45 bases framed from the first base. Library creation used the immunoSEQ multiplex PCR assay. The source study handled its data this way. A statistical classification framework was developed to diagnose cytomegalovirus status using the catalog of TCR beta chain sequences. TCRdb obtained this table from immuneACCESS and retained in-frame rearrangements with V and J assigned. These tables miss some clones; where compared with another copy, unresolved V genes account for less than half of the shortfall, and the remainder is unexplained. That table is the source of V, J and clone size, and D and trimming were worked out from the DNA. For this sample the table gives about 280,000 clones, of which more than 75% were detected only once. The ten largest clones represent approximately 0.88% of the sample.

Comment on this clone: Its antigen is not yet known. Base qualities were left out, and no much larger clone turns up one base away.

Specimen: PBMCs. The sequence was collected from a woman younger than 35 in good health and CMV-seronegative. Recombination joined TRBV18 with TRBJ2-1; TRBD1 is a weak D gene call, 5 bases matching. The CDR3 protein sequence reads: CASSPKQDVNNEQFF. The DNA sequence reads TGTGCCAGCTCACCAAAACAGGACGTAAACAATGAGCAGTTCTTC.